This entry features one TCR beta chain sequence. The antigen remains undetermined. The source of the sample is a study of cytomegalovirus exposure and HLA in healthy donors. Study-level points and caveats: More clonal expansion characterized HLA-associated TCR beta chains than equally common others in a later analysis.

CDR1 and CDR2 from the germline V gene are ENHRY and SYGVKD. This CDR3 is 14 amino acids long. Trimming removed 5 bases at V and 8 bases at J, with 16 bases between. The PCR had 60 Vbeta and 13 Jbeta primers. Method: immunoSEQ multiplex PCR; TCRdb's copy keeps in-frame clones and lacks some. Its table records over 75,000 clones. Sequenced material: PBMCs. This clonotype was sampled from a girl aged 5-17 years in good health and CMV-seropositive. V usage is TRBV10-3 and J usage is TRBJ1-5; D not certain. The CDR3 DNA is TGTGCCATCAGTAACAACGAACCCCAGAAGCCCCAGCATTTT. This codes for CAISNNEPQKPQHF.